The 11 T cell receptor beta chains below all came from one sample that was sequenced in a study of neurological immune-mediated disorders. TCRdb re-called the 5' RACE reads through MiXCR, storing one row per CDR3 protein. Of tens of thousands of distinct CDR3 sequences listed, about an eighth were seen once; the top ten hold about 2%. Sequencing was performed on PBMCs. The receptors here all came from a man aged 55 to 70 in good health.

This clonotype was counted at least ten times. The rearrangement uses TRBV6-4 and TRBJ2-1; tentatively, D is TRBD2 (6 bases). CDR1 MRHNA and CDR2 SNTAGT come from the germline V gene. V lost 3 bases and J lost 5, with 8 bases in between. This CDR3 contains 13 residues. The CDR3 nucleotides are TGTGCCAGCAGTGAGAGGGAGGACAATGAGCAGTTCTTC. It is translated as CASSEREDNEQFF.

This clonotype was counted ten times or more. The chain recombines TRBV27 with TRBJ1-2; 10 nucleotides match TRBD1. V was pared by 6 bases and J by 2 bases, with 9 bases of the junction left unmatched. In germline, CDR1 is MNHEY, CDR2 SMNVEV (reference sequence). This CDR3 has 16 amino acids. The CDR3 sequence is CASSRRQGAPNYGYTF. The CDR3 bases are TGTGCCAGCAGCCGTAGACAGGGGGCTCCCAACTATGGCTACACCTTC.

The table lists this clonotype with many counts. The chain couples TRBV12-3 or TRBV12-4 to TRBJ1-5; no reliable D call. This CDR3 contains 14 residues. V dropped 3 bases and J dropped 1 base, with 7 bases sitting between them. In nucleotides, the CDR3 is TGTGCCAGCAGTTTTAAAGGGAGCAATCAGCCCCAGCATTTT. Protein product: CASSFKGSNQPQHF.

This clonotype was recorded many times. The J gene is TRBJ1-1, the V gene TRBV7-2; 8 positions match TRBD1. CDR1 is SGHTA and CDR2 is FQGNSA in the germline V gene. CDR3 length equals 14 residues. V lost 4 bases, J lost 7 bases, and 8 bases stayed unmatched. In DNA form, the CDR3 reads TGTGCCAGCAGCTCCCAGGGGGCGAGATATGAAGCTTTCTTT. Amino acid sequence: CASSSQGARYEAFF.

In its sample, this clonotype was seen many times. This sequence joins TRBV5-1 and TRBJ1-1; weak D call: TRBD1 (5 bases). The CDR3 sequence is 15 residues long. The ends were cut back, 3 bases at V and 3 bases at J, with 15 bases in the middle. Per germline, CDR1 SGHRS and CDR2 YFSETQ. The CDR3, as DNA: TGCGCCAGCAGCTGGGGGGGGGGACCGGACACTGAAGCTTTCTTT. This sequence encodes CASSWGGGPDTEAFF.

This clonotype was detected ten times or more. V and J are TRBV20-1 and TRBJ2-1, with D uncertain. The germline CDR1 and CDR2 sequences are DFQATT and SNEGSKA (reference sequence). Trimming cost V 0 bases and J 0 bases, with 15 bases left between them. The CDR3 contains 17 residues. Here the CDR3 reads CSARDPSLTNSYNEQFF. CDR3 DNA: TGCAGTGCTAGAGATCCCTCCCTAACTAACTCCTACAATGAGCAGTTCTTC.

This clonotype was detected ten times or more. This chain connects TRBV20-1 to TRBJ1-2; possible D gene TRBD1, 6 bases. This CDR3 has 12 amino acids. Germline V CDR1 and CDR2: DFQATT, SNEGSKA (reference sequence). V was shortened by 5 bases and J by 7 bases, with 14 bases between the two germline ends. The DNA of the CDR3 is TGCAGTGCTTCTGGGGGGCGCGGTGGCTACACCTTC. It specifies CSASGGRGGYTF.

This rearrangement joins TRBV6-5 to TRBJ1-4; 7 bases are a match to TRBD1. The germline gives CDR1 MNHEY, CDR2 SVGAGI. V was pared by 6 bases and J by 5 bases, with 12 bases of the junction left unmatched. The CDR3 runs 16 residues. The CDR3 bases are TGTGCCAGCAGGCCCCTAACAGGGGCCCCGAATGAAAAACTGTTTTTT. This codes for CASRPLTGAPNEKLFF.

The table lists this clonotype with many counts. The genes are TRBV5-6 and TRBJ1-4; possibly TRBD1 for D (6 bases). V dropped 1 base and J dropped 3 bases, with 16 bases sitting between them. The CDR3 loop spans 17 amino acids. CDR1 is SGHDT and CDR2 is YYEEEE in the germline V gene. CDR3 in amino acids: CASSLFQGTSANEKLFF. CDR3 DNA sequence: TGTGCCAGCAGCTTGTTCCAGGGGACCTCCGCTAATGAAAAACTGTTTTTT.

In its sample, this clonotype was seen many times. The chain has TRBV2 and TRBJ1-6; no clear D. The V gene lost 2 bases and the J gene lost 7 bases, with 9 bases spanning the gap. The CDR3 loop spans 14 amino acids. Germline CDR1 is SNHLY and CDR2 is FYNNEI. The CDR3 is CASSEMVGNSPLHF. CDR3 coding DNA: TGTGCCAGCAGTGAAATGGTCGGGAATTCACCCCTCCACTTT.

The sample holds many counts of this clonotype. This sequence joins TRBV19 and TRBJ1-4; 7 bases are shared with TRBD1. The V segment lost 6 bases and the J segment 8 bases; nucleotides outside the gene matches: 15. Germline V gene data show CDR1 as LNHDA and CDR2 as SQIVND (reference sequence). This CDR3 is built from 16 residues. The DNA of the CDR3 is TGTGCCAGTAGCACCGACGGACAGGCACCCAGAGAAAAACTGTTTTTT. This sequence encodes CASSTDGQAPREKLFF.